This T cell receptor (beta chain) was recovered during a study of cytomegalovirus exposure and HLA in healthy donors. Study-wide context: An earlier analysis found roughly 110 million unique TCR beta sequences from around 180 million T cells.

As for this clone: As yet, its antigen is unknown.

Study results and caveats: CMV serostatus was the sole immune exposure information available. With DRB1 most and HLA-C fewest, TCR association rates differed between HLA loci in a later analysis.

Though probably carrying unrecorded immune exposures, donors were nominally healthy at sampling. The CDR3 runs 13 residues. Germline CDR1 and CDR2: SGHTA and FQGNSA. Trimming stripped 5 bases from V and 3 bases from J, with 11 bases between. PCR amplification relied on 60 Vbeta primers (plus 13 Jbeta primers). Libraries were prepared by immunoSEQ multiplex PCR; TCRdb keeps only in-frame clonotypes and omits some of them. The table shows tens of thousands of clones, with approximately 80% occurring only once. The chain joins TRBV7-2 to TRBJ2-7; weak D call: TRBD2 (5 bases). The receptor was isolated from a man in his thirties or forties in good health and CMV-seronegative. The material sequenced was PBMCs. CDR3 loop: CASSNVRGYEQYF. In DNA form, the CDR3 reads TGTGCCAGCAGCAATGTACGGGGCTACGAGCAGTACTTC.